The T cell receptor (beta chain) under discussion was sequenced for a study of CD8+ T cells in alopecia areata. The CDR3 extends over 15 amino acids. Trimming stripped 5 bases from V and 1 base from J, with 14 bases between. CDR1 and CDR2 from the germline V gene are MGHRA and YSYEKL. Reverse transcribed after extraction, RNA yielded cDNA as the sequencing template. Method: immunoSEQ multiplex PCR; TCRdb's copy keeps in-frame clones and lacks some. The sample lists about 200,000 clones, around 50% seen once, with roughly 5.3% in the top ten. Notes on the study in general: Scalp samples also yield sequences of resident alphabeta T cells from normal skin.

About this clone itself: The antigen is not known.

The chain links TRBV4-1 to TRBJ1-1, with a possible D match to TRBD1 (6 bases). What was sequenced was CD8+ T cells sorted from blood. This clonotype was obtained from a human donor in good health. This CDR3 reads CASSVPGTSNTEAFF. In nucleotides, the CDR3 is TGCGCCAGCAGCGTCCCGGGGACATCGAACACTGAAGCTTTCTTT.